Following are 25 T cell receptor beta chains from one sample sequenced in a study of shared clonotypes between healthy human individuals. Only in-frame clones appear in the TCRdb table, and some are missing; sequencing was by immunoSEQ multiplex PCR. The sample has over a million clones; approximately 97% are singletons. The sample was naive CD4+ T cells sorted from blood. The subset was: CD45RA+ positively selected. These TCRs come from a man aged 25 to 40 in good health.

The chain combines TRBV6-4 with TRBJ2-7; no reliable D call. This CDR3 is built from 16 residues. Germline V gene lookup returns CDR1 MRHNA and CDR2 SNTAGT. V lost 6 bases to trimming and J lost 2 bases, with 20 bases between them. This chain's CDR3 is CASRKPRAQSTYEQYF. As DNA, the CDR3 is TGTGCCAGCAGGAAGCCTCGGGCGCAAAGTACCTACGAGCAGTACTTC.

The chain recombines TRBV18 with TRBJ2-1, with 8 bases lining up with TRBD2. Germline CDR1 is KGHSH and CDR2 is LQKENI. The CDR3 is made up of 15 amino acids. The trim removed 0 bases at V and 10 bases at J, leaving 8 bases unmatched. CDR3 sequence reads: CASSPPSGMRDEQFF. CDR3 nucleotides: TGTGCCAGCTCACCACCTAGCGGGATGAGGGACGAGCAGTTCTTC.

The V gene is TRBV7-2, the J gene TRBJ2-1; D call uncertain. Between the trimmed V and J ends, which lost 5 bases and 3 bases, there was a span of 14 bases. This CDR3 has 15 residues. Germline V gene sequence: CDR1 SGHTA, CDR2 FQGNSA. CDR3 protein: CASSGRVKSYNEQFF. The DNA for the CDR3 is TGTGCCAGCAGCGGACGGGTCAAAAGCTACAATGAGCAGTTCTTC. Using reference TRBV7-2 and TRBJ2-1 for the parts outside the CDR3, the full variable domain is GAGVSQSPSNKVTEKGKDVELRCDPISGHTALYWYRQSLGQGLEFLIYFQGNSAPDKSGLPSDRFSAERTGGSVSTLTIQRTQQEDSAVYLCASSGRVKSYNEQFFGPGTRLTVL.

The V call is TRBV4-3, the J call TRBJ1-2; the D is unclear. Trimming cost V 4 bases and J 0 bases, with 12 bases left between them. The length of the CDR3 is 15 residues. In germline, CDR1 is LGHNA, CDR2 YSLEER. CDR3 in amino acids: CASSPRERTNYGYTF. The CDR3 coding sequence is TGCGCCAGCAGCCCACGAGAGAGGACTAACTATGGCTACACCTTC.

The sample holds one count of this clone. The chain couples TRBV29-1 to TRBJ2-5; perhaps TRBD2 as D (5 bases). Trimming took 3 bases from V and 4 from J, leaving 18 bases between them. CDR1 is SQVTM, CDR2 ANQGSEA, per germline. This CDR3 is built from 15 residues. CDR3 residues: CSVDFRGEGLETQYF. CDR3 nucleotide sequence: TGCAGCGTTGATTTCCGGGGAGAAGGCTTAGAGACCCAGTACTTC.

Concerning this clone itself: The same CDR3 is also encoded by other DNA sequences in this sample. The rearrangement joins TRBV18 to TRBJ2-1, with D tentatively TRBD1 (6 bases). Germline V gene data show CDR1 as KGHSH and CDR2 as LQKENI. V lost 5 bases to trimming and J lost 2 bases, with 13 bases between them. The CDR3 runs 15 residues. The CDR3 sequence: CASSTKQGPYNEQFF. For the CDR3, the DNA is TGTGCCAGCTCAACAAAACAGGGACCCTACAATGAGCAGTTCTTC.

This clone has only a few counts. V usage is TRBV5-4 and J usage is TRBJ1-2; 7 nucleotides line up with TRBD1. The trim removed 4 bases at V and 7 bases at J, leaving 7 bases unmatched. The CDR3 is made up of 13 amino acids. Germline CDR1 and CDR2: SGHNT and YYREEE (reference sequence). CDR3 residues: CASSTPDRVGYTF. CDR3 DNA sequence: TGTGCCAGCAGCACCCCCGACAGGGTTGGCTACACCTTC. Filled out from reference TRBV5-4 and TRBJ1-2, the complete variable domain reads ETGVTQSPTHLIKTRGQQVTLRCSSQSGHNTVSWYQQALGQGPQFIFQYYREEENGRGNFPPRFSGLQFPNYSSELNVNALELDDSALYLCASSTPDRVGYTFGSGTRLTVV.

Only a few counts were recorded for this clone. The CDR3 loop reads CSVSLSGTSITEAFF. The CDR3 bases are TGCAGCGTTTCTTTGTCGGGCACCTCGATTACTGAAGCTTTCTTT. The rearrangement links TRBV29-1 to TRBJ1-1; D is unresolved. CDR1 and CDR2 from the germline V gene are SQVTM and ANQGSEA. V dropped 5 bases and J dropped 5 bases, with 21 bases sitting between them. CDR3 size: 15 residues.

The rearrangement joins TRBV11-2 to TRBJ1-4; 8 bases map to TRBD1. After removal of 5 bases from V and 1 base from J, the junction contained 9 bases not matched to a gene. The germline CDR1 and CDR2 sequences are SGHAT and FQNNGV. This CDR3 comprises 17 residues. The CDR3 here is CASSPWPRGQTNEKLFF. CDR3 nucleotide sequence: TGTGCCAGCAGCCCCTGGCCCAGGGGGCAAACTAATGAAAAACTGTTTTTT.

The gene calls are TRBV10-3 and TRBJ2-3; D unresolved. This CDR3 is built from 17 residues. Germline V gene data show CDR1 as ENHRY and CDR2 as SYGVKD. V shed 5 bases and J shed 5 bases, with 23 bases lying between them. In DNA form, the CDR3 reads TGTGCCATCAGTACGGGCCATCGAGGAGATAACGAAGATACGCAGTATTTT. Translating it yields CAISTGHRGDNEDTQYF.

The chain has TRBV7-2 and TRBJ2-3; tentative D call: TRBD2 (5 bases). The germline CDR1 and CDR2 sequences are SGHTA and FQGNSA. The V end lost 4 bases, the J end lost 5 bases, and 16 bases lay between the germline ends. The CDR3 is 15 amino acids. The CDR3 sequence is CASSSQGGSGDTQYF. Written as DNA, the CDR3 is TGTGCCAGCAGCTCCCAAGGCGGGTCCGGAGATACGCAGTATTTT.

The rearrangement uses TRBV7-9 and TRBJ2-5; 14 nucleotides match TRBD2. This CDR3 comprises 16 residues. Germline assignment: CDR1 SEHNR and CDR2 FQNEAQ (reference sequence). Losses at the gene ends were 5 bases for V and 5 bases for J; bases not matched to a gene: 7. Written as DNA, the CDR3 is TGTGCCAGCAGCATCTGGACTAGCGGGAGGAGGGAGACCCAGTACTTC. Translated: CASSIWTSGRRETQYF.

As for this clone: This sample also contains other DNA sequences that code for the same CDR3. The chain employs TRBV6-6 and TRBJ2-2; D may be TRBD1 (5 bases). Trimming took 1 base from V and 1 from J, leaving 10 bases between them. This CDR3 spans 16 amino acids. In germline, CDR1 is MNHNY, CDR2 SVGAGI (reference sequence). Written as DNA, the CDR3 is TGTGCCAGCAGTTACTGGACACCTATGAACACCGGGGAGCTGTTTTTT. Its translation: CASSYWTPMNTGELFF.

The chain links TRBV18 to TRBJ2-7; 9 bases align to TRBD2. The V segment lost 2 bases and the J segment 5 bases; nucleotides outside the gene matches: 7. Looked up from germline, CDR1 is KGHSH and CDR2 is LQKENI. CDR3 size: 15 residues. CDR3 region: CASSPIAGEANEQYF. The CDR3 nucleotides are TGTGCCAGCTCACCAATAGCGGGAGAGGCGAACGAGCAGTACTTC.

CDR3: CASSLGQGDADTQYF. DNA of the CDR3: TGTGCCAGCAGCTTGGGACAGGGGGACGCAGATACGCAGTATTTT. The V gene is TRBV5-5, the J gene TRBJ2-3; 9 nucleotides agree with TRBD1. This CDR3 region has 15 residues. J gave up 4 bases and V 0 bases, and 3 bases lay outside the gene matches. CDR1 SGHKS and CDR2 YYEKEE come from the germline V gene (reference sequence).

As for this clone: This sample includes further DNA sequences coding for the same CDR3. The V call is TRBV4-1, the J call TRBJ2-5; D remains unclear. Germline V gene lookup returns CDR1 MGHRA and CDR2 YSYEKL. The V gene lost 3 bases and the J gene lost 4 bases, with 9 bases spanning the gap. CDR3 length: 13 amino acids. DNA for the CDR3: TGCGCCAGCAGCCACCCCGGCGGAGAGACCCAGTACTTC. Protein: CASSHPGGETQYF.

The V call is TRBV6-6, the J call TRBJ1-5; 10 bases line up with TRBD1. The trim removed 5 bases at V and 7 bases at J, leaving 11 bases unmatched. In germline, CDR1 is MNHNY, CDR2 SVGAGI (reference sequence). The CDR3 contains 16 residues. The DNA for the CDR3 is TGTGCCAGCAGTGCGCCGAGACAGGGGGCGGAGCAGCCCCAGCATTTT. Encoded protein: CASSAPRQGAEQPQHF.

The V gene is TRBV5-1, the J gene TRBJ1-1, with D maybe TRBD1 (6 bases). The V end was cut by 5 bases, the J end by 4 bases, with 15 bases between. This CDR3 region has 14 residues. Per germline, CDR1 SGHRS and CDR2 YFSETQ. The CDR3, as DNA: TGCGCCAGCAGTCCGAATGGAGGGGGCACTGAAGCTTTCTTT. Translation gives CASSPNGGGTEAFF.

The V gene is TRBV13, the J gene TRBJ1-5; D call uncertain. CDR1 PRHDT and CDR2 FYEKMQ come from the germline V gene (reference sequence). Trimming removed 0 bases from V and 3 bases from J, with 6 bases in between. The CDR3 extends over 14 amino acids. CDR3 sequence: CASSLGRVNQPQHF. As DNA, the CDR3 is TGTGCCAGCAGCTTAGGACGGGTCAATCAGCCCCAGCATTTT.

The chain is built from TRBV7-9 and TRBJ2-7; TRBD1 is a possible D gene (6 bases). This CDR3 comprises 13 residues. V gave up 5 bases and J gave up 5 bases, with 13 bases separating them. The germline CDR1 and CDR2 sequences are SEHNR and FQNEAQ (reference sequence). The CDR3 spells CASSRGQSHEQYF. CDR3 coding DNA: TGTGCCAGCAGCCGCGGACAGTCCCACGAGCAGTACTTC.

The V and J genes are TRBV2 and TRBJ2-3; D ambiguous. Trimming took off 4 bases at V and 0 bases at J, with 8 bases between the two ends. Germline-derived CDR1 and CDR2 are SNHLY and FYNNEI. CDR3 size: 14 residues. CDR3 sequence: CASSGWGSTDTQYF. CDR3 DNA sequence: TGTGCCAGCAGTGGGTGGGGTAGCACAGATACGCAGTATTTT.

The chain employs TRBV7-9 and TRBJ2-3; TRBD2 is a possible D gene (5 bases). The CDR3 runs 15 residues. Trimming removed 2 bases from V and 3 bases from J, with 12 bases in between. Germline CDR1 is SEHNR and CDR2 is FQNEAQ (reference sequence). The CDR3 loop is CASSLFPGSTDTQYF. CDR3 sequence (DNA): TGTGCCAGCAGCTTATTTCCGGGGTCAACAGATACGCAGTATTTT.

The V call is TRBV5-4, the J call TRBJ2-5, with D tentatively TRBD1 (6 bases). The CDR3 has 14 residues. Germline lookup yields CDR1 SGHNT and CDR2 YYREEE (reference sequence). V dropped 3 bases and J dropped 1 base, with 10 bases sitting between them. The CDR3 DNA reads TGTGCCAGCAGCTCTTACAGGGTCCAAGAGACCCAGTACTTC. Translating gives CASSSYRVQETQYF.

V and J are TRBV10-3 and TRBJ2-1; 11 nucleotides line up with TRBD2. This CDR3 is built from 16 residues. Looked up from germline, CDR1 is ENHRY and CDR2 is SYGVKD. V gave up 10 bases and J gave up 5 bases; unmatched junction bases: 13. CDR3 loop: CASATIAGGSHNEQFF. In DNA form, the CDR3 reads TGTGCCAGTGCGACAATAGCGGGAGGGTCTCACAATGAGCAGTTCTTC.

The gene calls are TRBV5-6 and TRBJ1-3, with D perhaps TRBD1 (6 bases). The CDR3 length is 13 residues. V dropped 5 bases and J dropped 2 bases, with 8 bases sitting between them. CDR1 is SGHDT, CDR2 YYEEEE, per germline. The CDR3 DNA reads TGTGCCAGCAGACACAGGGCTGGAAACACCATATATTTT. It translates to CASRHRAGNTIYF.